This T cell receptor (beta chain) comes out of a study of response to subunit inactivated influenza vaccine. Findings and limits, study-wide: Few new T cells, the authors suggested, are recruited by each seasonal influenza vaccination.

TCRdb independently ran MiXCR on the RT-PCR reads; one entry per CDR3 protein. Altogether about 610,000 distinct CDR3 sequences are present, 14% being singletons, with the ten largest covering 8.5% to 14%. Remarks on this clonotype: Antigen specificity is unknown.

V was clipped by 3 bases and J by 10 bases, with 9 bases between them. The germline gives CDR1 LGHNA, CDR2 YNFKEQ. The CDR3 loop spans 11 amino acids. This specimen consisted of PBMCs from blood, obtained about 13 days after vaccination. J is TRBJ1-1 and V is TRBV4-2; a possible D gene is TRBD1 (5 bases). This clonotype was sampled from a man aged 45-65 years who received an inactivated influenza vaccine. CDR3 sequence reads: CASSQGEVAFF. Here the CDR3 DNA reads TGTGCCAGCAGCCAGGGGGAAGTAGCTTTCTTT.